This passage covers 22 T cell receptor beta chains from one sample sequenced in a study of patients and donors after allogeneic stem cell transplantation. TCRdb analysed the RT-PCR reads with MiXCR anew, one entry per CDR3 protein. The data show some 880,000 distinct CDR3 sequences, approximately 19% seen once. Material: blood, either unsorted or a sorted T cell fraction (not recorded which). Receptors originate from a human donor who was either an allogeneic HSCT recipient or a stem cell or donor lymphocyte infusion donor (not recorded which). It is not recorded whose cells these are; they may come from a transplant donor.

At least ten counts were recorded for this clonotype. The CDR3 DNA reads as TGTGCCAGCATGAGGGGGAACTATGGCTACACCTTC. Protein product: CASMRGNYGYTF. The V gene is TRBV12-3 or TRBV12-4, the J gene TRBJ1-2; TRBD1 is a possible D gene (6 bases). This CDR3 is built from 12 residues. V lost 7 bases to trimming and J lost 2 bases, with 8 bases between them.

This clonotype was found many times. V and J are TRBV12-3 or TRBV12-4 and TRBJ2-7; 8 nucleotides match TRBD2. The CDR3 has 17 amino acids. V gave up 3 bases and J gave up 0 bases; unmatched junction bases: 10. In DNA, the CDR3 is TGTGCCAGCAGTTTGGTTCTAGCGGGCTCCCACTCCTACGAGCAGTACTTC. Its protein is CASSLVLAGSHSYEQYF.

The genes are TRBV7-2 and TRBJ2-1; 13 bases fit TRBD2. This CDR3 spans 14 amino acids. Trimming took 6 bases from V and 8 from J; bases not matched to a gene: 4. Germline V lookup: CDR1 SGHTA, CDR2 FQGNSA. In nucleotides, the CDR3 is TGTGCCAGCAGGGGACTAGCGGGGCTACATGAGCAGTTCTTC. It is translated as CASRGLAGLHEQFF.

V usage is TRBV9 and J usage is TRBJ1-1; maybe TRBD1 (5 bases). Germline CDR1 and CDR2: SGDLS and YYNGEE. V was shortened by 0 bases and J by 5 bases, with 8 bases between the two germline ends. CDR3 size: 13 residues. DNA of the CDR3: TGTGCCAGCAGCGTAGGGGGGGAAACTGAAGCTTTCTTT. This codes for CASSVGGETEAFF.

The V call is TRBV7-2, the J call TRBJ2-7; TRBD1 agrees at 10 bases. The germline gives CDR1 SGHTA, CDR2 FQGNSA. With 5 bases clipped from V and 7 bases from J, the junction kept 11 bases outside the gene matches. The CDR3 has 15 amino acids. CDR3 sequence: CASSTEDRGLGEQYF. The CDR3 DNA sequence: TGTGCCAGCAGCACCGAGGACAGGGGGTTGGGGGAGCAGTACTTC.

A few counts support this clonotype. The gene calls are TRBV20-1 and TRBJ1-2; possible D gene TRBD1, 6 bases. This CDR3 comprises 14 residues. CDR1 and CDR2 from the germline V gene are DFQATT and SNEGSKA (reference sequence). Trimming took 0 bases from V and 3 from J, leaving 11 bases between them. Here the CDR3 DNA reads TGCAGTGCTAGAGATAACAGGGTAGACTATGGCTACACCTTC. Protein sequence: CSARDNRVDYGYTF.

This clonotype came up a few times. The chain recombines TRBV9 with TRBJ2-1; tentatively, D is TRBD1 (6 bases). V was cut by 2 bases and J by 12 bases, with 9 bases left in between. CDR1 and CDR2 (germline): SGDLS, YYNGEE. This CDR3 spans 11 amino acids. This CDR3 reads CASSVGARQFF. The CDR3 bases are TGTGCCAGCAGCGTGGGGGCCCGGCAGTTCTTC.

This clonotype occurred a few times. The chain has TRBV6-4 and TRBJ2-1; 10 bases map to TRBD2. The CDR3 spans 18 residues. Germline assignment: CDR1 MRHNA and CDR2 SNTAGT. The V gene end was trimmed by 2 bases and the J gene end by 7 bases; junction bases not matched to a gene: 14. In DNA, the CDR3 is TGTGCCAGCAGTGACAGGGCTGTGTCCCTAGCGGGAGTGAATGAGCAGTTCTTC. As protein: CASSDRAVSLAGVNEQFF.

The V gene is TRBV20-1, the J gene TRBJ2-7, with no clear D. The CDR3 extends over 13 amino acids. V was trimmed by 2 bases and J by 3 bases, leaving 11 bases between them. Germline assignment: CDR1 DFQATT and CDR2 SNEGSKA (reference sequence). This CDR3 reads CSARSQLGYEQYF. CDR3 DNA: TGCAGTGCTAGATCGCAACTCGGCTACGAGCAGTACTTC.

This clonotype was detected only a few times. DNA of the CDR3: TGTGCCAGCAGCCGCATGTGGTCCTACGAGCAGTACTTC. This codes for CASSRMWSYEQYF. This sequence joins TRBV14 and TRBJ2-7; D not resolved. Germline V lookup: CDR1 SGHDN, CDR2 FVKESK. This CDR3 comprises 13 residues. V dropped 4 bases and J dropped 1 base, with 8 bases sitting between them.

The genes are TRBV5-6 and TRBJ2-7; D may be TRBD1 (6 bases). Per the germline V gene, CDR1 is SGHDT and CDR2 is YYEEEE. V was clipped by 6 bases and J by 2 bases, with 12 bases between them. The CDR3 sequence is 13 residues long. CDR3 bases: TGTGCCAGCAATTTGGACAGAGCCTACGAGCAGTACTTC. It codes for CASNLDRAYEQYF.

This clonotype was counted between two and nine times. The V and J genes are TRBV6-1 and TRBJ1-1; the D is unclear. Between the trimmed V and J ends, which lost 4 bases and 1 base, there was a span of 7 bases. Germline CDR1 is MNHNS and CDR2 is SASEGT. This CDR3 spans 13 amino acids. The CDR3 sequence: CASSAHPNTEAFF. DNA of the CDR3: TGTGCCAGCAGTGCCCATCCGAACACTGAAGCTTTCTTT.

As concerns this clonotype: Relative to the germline gene, one junction end is altered; a read error may explain this. The rearrangement uses TRBV4-3 and TRBJ1-1; maybe TRBD1 (5 bases). There are 15 residues in the CDR3. Germline assignment: CDR1 LGHNA and CDR2 YSLEER. Here the CDR3 DNA reads TGCGCCAGCGGCCAAGAAAGGGCCGGAGGGGCTGAAGCTTTCTTT. Protein: CASGQERAGGAEAFF.

This clonotype has a count of ten or more. V and J are TRBV5-1 and TRBJ1-5; TRBD1 might be the D (5 bases). Germline CDR1 reads SGHRS; CDR2 reads YFSETQ. The CDR3 is 18 residues long. The V end was cut by 2 bases, the J end by 0 bases, with 18 bases between. CDR3 DNA sequence: TGCGCCAGCAGCTTACTCCCACCAGGGCTTGATAGCAATCAGCCCCAGCATTTT. It yields the protein CASSLLPPGLDSNQPQHF.

The CDR3 region is CASSGLAGRVSTDTQYF. Here the CDR3 DNA reads TGTGCCAGCAGTGGACTAGCGGGAAGAGTCTCCACAGATACGCAGTATTTT. The chain links TRBV12-3 or TRBV12-4 to TRBJ2-3, with TRBD2 matching over 12 bases. V lost 5 bases to trimming and J lost 2 bases; unmatched junction nucleotides: 8. This CDR3 has 17 amino acids.

This sequence joins TRBV29-1 and TRBJ2-2; the D is unclear. Germline CDR1 reads SQVTM; CDR2 reads ANQGSEA. The CDR3 extends over 13 amino acids. The V gene lost 3 bases and the J gene lost 4 bases, with 9 bases spanning the gap. As DNA, the CDR3 is TGCAGCGTTGATACTTCAGTCACCGGGGAGCTGTTTTTT. Translating gives CSVDTSVTGELFF.

The chain links TRBV29-1 to TRBJ2-3; TRBD2 aligns across 16 bases. The ends lost 3 bases at V and 4 bases at J; junction bases unmatched: 1. Germline CDR1 and CDR2: SQVTM and ANQGSEA. The CDR3 loop spans 15 amino acids. The CDR3 reads CSVEGTSGGADTQYF. The DNA for the CDR3 is TGCAGCGTTGAGGGGACTAGCGGGGGGGCAGATACGCAGTATTTT.

V gene TRBV15 combines with J gene TRBJ2-3; D unresolved. This CDR3 is built from 12 residues. Germline V gene sequence: CDR1 LNHNV, CDR2 YYDKDF (reference sequence). Trimming took 0 bases from V and 8 from J, leaving 6 bases between them. CDR3 nucleotide sequence: TGTGCCACCAGCAGAGATAGGGCTACGCAGTATTTT. Amino acids: CATSRDRATQYF.

CDR3 residues: CSASDRGHQPQHF. CDR3 bases: TGCAGTGCCTCGGACAGGGGTCATCAGCCCCAGCATTTT. The chain couples TRBV20-1 to TRBJ1-5, with 9 bases matching TRBD1. This CDR3 spans 13 amino acids. Germline V gives CDR1 DFQATT, CDR2 SNEGSKA (reference sequence). The trim removed 6 bases at V and 5 bases at J, leaving 5 bases unmatched.

This clonotype was observed at least ten times. The chain has TRBV24-1 and TRBJ2-1; tentative D call: TRBD1 (5 bases). This CDR3 contains 13 residues. Trimming removed 1 base at V and 10 bases at J, with 10 bases between. The germline V gene has CDR1 KGHDR and CDR2 SFDVKD. The CDR3 sequence: CATSDFQGGEQFF. The CDR3 nucleotides read TGTGCCACCAGTGATTTTCAGGGCGGCGAGCAGTTCTTC.

This clonotype has more than one count but fewer than ten. The V call is TRBV12-3 or TRBV12-4, the J call TRBJ2-5; TRBD2 aligns across 10 bases. V lost 5 bases and J lost 5; bases outside the gene matches: 5. This CDR3 is 14 amino acids long. Written as DNA, the CDR3 is TGTGCCAGCAGTAAGCGGGGGGGCCTGGAGACCCAGTACTTC. This codes for CASSKRGGLETQYF.

This clonotype was counted at least ten times. This rearrangement joins TRBV4-2 to TRBJ1-3, with 8 nucleotides matching TRBD1. The CDR3 has 19 residues. V trimming: 0 bases; J trimming: 3 bases; junction bases outside the gene matches: 13. Germline CDR1 and CDR2: LGHNA and YNFKEQ. CDR3 sequence: CASSQDTYWTGLDGNTIYF. In DNA form, the CDR3 reads TGTGCCAGCAGCCAAGATACCTATTGGACAGGGCTAGATGGAAACACCATATATTTT.